Listed below are T cell receptor beta chains from one sample, sequenced in a study of T cell repertoires in cytomegalovirus infection. TCRdb reanalysed the reads using MiXCR and keeps one entry per CDR3 protein. The sample gives about 920,000 distinct CDR3 sequences, roughly 30% of which show up once; 13% is in the top ten. Their antigens are not known. This sample comprised cultured CD8+ T cells from PBMCs, obtained from culture after CMV antigen stimulation. The receptors stem from a human donor in good health (CMV status not recorded). Some clones in this sample may be carry-over from other donors' samples. The CDR3 runs from the conserved cysteine through the conserved F or W. Fields, in order: D gene, clone size, J gene, V gene, CDR3 length, CDR3 protein. A D gene is named only where the DNA matches it firmly. Clone size, where shown, is once, few, many, or a class for clones that have expanded.

>.|.|TRBJ2-6|TRBV24-1|14
CATSPGPGANVLTF
>.|.|TRBJ2-1|TRBV9|16
CASSVAGPSLVNEQFF
>.|.|TRBJ2-4|TRBV3-1|15
CASSQGAETKNIQYF
>.|few|TRBJ1-1|TRBV28|12
CASMFPGGEAFF
>.|many|TRBJ1-6|TRBV7-6|13
CASSLSAGSPLHF
>.|.|TRBJ2-5|TRBV7-9|15
CASSLGQFTQETQYF
>TRBD1|.|TRBJ2-7|TRBV12-5|16
CASGLVPRTGLLEQYF
>.|.|TRBJ2-3|TRBV7-6|15
CASSLGPSLMDTLYF
>TRBD2|.|TRBJ2-5|TRBV6-5|17
CASSYGVAGGPQETQYF
>.|.|TRBJ2-1|TRBV6-2/TRBV6-3|12
CASSYVTYEQFF
>.|once|TRBJ1-2|TRBV20-1|17
CSARDTGTQGHNYGYTF
>.|few|TRBJ2-6|TRBV12-3/TRBV12-4|14
CASGGSPGANVLTF
>TRBD1|.|TRBJ1-6|TRBV9|15
CASSTTGANNSPLHF
>.|many|TRBJ2-1|TRBV7-2|17
CASRPTGLSSSYNEQFF
>TRBD1|.|TRBJ1-2|TRBV5-1|18
CASSLYRTGFLRYYGYTF
>.|.|TRBJ2-4|TRBV7-9|12
CASSWDVNIQYF
>.|many|TRBJ2-3|TRBV12-3/TRBV12-4|15
CASSWTVLSTDTQYF
>TRBD2|.|TRBJ2-3|TRBV27|17
CASSLGLAGEVTDTQYF
>.|.|TRBJ2-1|TRBV6-6|14
CASSYSGGSNEQFF
>.|.|TRBJ2-1|TRBV12-3/TRBV12-4|12
CASNLTTDEQFF
>TRBD1|.|TRBJ1-2|TRBV5-1|16
CASSSEMDRDIHGYTF
>.|few|TRBJ2-3|TRBV24-1|11
CATSDGVYQYF